The 5 T cell receptor beta chains below come from one sample, sequenced in a study of PD-1 blockade in classical Hodgkin lymphoma. Described time point: cycle 4 day 1 (C4D1), after more than five weeks of nivolumab. No patient escaped relapse after autologous stem cell transplantation, and brentuximab vedotin exposure varied. TCRdb's copy holds only in-frame clones and misses some; the assay was immunoSEQ multiplex PCR. The sample shows about 47,000 clones, nearly 80% of them seen only once. The sample in question was peripheral blood mononuclear cells (PBMCs), obtained before the fourth cycle of nivolumab. The receptor source for this set is a human donor with classical Hodgkin lymphoma.

The DNA of the CDR3 is TGCAGTGCTATGGGCGGAAACACCATATATTTT. It specifies CSAMGGNTIYF. The rearrangement joins TRBV20-1 to TRBJ1-3; D is uncertain. Germline V gene lookup returns CDR1 DFQATT and CDR2 SNEGSKA (reference sequence). V lost 4 bases and J 4 bases, leaving 5 bases between the germline ends. The CDR3 loop spans 11 amino acids.

The chain recombines TRBV5-6 with TRBJ1-6; 7 nucleotides line up with TRBD1. The V gene's germline CDR1 is SGHDT and CDR2 YYEEEE. V shed 5 bases, J shed 7 bases, and the junction held 12 bases outside the gene matches. This CDR3 is built from 16 residues. The DNA of the CDR3 is TGTGCCAGCAGGCTAACAGGGACAGAAAGAAATTCACCCCTCCACTTT. This sequence encodes CASRLTGTERNSPLHF.

The chain joins TRBV5-1 to TRBJ1-1; D remains ambiguous. In germline, CDR1 is SGHRS, CDR2 YFSETQ. V was cut by 3 bases and J by 7 bases, with 19 bases left in between. The length of the CDR3 is 15 residues. The CDR3 DNA sequence: TGCGCCAGCAGCTCCGTTGAGTTAGGGAGTCGTGAAGCTTTCTTT. Its protein product is CASSSVELGSREAFF. The whole variable domain, filled in from reference TRBV5-1 and TRBJ1-1, reads KAGVTQTPRYLIKTRGQQVTLSCSPISGHRSVSWYQQTPGQGLQFLFEYFSETQRNKGNFPGRFSGRQFSNSRSEMNVSTLELGDSALYLCASSSVELGSREAFFGQGTRLTVV.

The chain is built from TRBV28 and TRBJ1-2; maybe TRBD1 (5 bases). Trimming stripped 2 bases from V and 6 bases from J, with 10 bases between. Germline lookup yields CDR1 MDHEN and CDR2 SYDVKM. This CDR3 contains 13 residues. The chain's CDR3 is CASSLEGVDGYTF. The CDR3, as DNA: TGTGCCAGCAGTTTAGAAGGGGTCGATGGCTACACCTTC.

This chain connects TRBV28 to TRBJ1-2; the match to TRBD1 covers 7 bases. This CDR3 contains 15 residues. J gave up 2 bases and V 5 bases, and 8 bases lay outside the gene matches. Per germline, CDR1 MDHEN and CDR2 SYDVKM. Here the CDR3 reads CASSTQGRGNYGYTF. Here the CDR3 DNA reads TGTGCCAGCAGTACCCAGGGCAGGGGGAACTATGGCTACACCTTC.